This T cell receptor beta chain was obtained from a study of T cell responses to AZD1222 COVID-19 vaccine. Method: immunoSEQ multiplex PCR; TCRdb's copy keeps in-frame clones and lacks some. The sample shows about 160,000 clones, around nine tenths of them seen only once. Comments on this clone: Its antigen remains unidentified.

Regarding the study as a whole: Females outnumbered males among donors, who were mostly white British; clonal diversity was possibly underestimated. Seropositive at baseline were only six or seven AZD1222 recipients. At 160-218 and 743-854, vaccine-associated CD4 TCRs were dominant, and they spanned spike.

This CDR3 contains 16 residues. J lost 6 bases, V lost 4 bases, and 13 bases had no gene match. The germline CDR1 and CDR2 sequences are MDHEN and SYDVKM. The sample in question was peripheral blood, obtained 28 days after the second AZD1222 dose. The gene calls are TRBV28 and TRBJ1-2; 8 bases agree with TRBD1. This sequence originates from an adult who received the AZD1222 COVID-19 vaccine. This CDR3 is CASSYWRGQGLDGYTF. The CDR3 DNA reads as TGTGCCAGCAGTTATTGGCGTGGACAGGGCTTGGATGGCTACACCTTC.